This T cell receptor beta chain was sequenced during a study of cytomegalovirus exposure and HLA in healthy donors (dated by TCRdb to about 2017). At the level of the whole study: In an earlier analysis of several hundred of the donors, 250 to 300 Gb of sequence data and about 110 million unique TCR beta sequences from 180 million or so T cells were reported. An early release that covered fewer than 750 HLA-typed donors contained 250 to 350 gigabases of sequencing data and tens of millions of unique TCR sequences. Of the approximately 370 genotyped donors, roughly 80% were placed in the genetic ancestry cluster associated with self-reported Caucasian donors. The study was designed to test whether signatures of past pathogen exposure could be identified by cataloging public T cell receptors. The T cell repertoires of 700 or so subjects were profiled by immunosequencing and related to cytomegalovirus serostatus. Besides the first cohort of 550 to 750 subjects, a separate validation cohort made up of some 110 different subjects was used. To predict cytomegalovirus infection status, the study combined high-throughput TCR immunosequencing, statistical association of individual TCRs with disease status, and machine learning. In a later analysis, previously published TCR beta repertoires from about 670 donors were re-analyzed and high-resolution HLA genotyping was added so that TCR occurrence patterns could be studied. The later analysis used no new phenotypic data to find candidate immune exposures, relying instead on TCR beta sequences and their occurrence across donors. In an earlier analysis of roughly 540 of the donors, high-throughput TCR beta sequencing was used to judge whether each TCR beta V gene segment behaved as functional or pseudogenic. Alongside the repertoire data, information on donor age, sex, ethnicity and CMV serostatus was compiled. In a later genetic analysis, genome-wide SNP genotypes for about three fifths of the roughly 670 donors were used, and that subset was treated as a discovery cohort. All discovery cohort repertoires had been generated using a single sequencing platform. HLA typing included class I and class II loci at four-digit resolution. Typing coverage varied by locus: roughly 629-640 donors for A, B, C, DRB1 and DQB1; approximately 520 for DQA1; over 600 for DPA1; roughly 470 for DPB1. Because of strong linkage in the cohort, roughly five DR-DQ haplotypes were treated as single units for association and clustering. On average, over 200,000 unique TCR beta nucleotide sequences were sequenced per donor among more than 350 genotyped donors of the cohort, with roughly 18% of those sequences being non-productive. Summary of the overall study and its limitations: The sequencing pipeline was judged likely to have produced a cluster of highly shared sequence variants as a technical artifact. Because some donors lacked HLA typing at each locus, the association tests relied only on the typed subset. A further reported finding was that TCR beta sequences accurately predicted the HLA-A and HLA-B alleles for most subjects in the first cohort. A later genetic analysis associated a missense DCLRE1C variant with V-gene and J-gene trimming of TCR beta chains, and an independent cohort replicated the association. An earlier analysis of 587 of the donors showed that most TCR beta V segments appeared in productive rearrangements either about 90% or about 30% of the time, which broadly matched IMGT annotations. According to a later analysis, parvovirus B19, influenza, CMV and Epstein-Barr virus appeared linked to several top co-occurrence clusters. When HLA alleles, especially DR and DQ, strongly co-occurred, attributing TCR associations to individual alleles was difficult. Because counts were too low, some 17 rarely observed V segments, including chromosome 9 orphons, were left out of the earlier analysis of approximately 580 of the donors. In this cohort, only TCR beta chains were sequenced, and detectable features were limited by the absence of alpha or paired-chain data. In a later analysis, HLA-associated TCR beta chains were found to be more clonally expanded and to have lower generation probabilities than equally common non-associated chains. A later analysis found that TCR association rates varied across HLA loci, with DRB1 alleles showing the most associated TCRs and HLA-C alleles the fewest. A total of fewer than 200 TCR beta chains were listed by the study as associated with cytomegalovirus. Most TCR sequences were observed very rarely across donors, whereas some public TCRs were present in many individuals. It was suggested by the authors that the approach could potentially be generalized to other disease states and immunological phenotypes. Specific HLA alleles were associated with more than 15,000 TCR beta sequences at a false discovery rate of 0.05 in a later analysis. A few of the identified cytomegalovirus-associated TCR beta chains were confirmed in vitro to be specific for cytomegalovirus antigens. Because the 87-base-pair reads could not distinguish some IMGT-functional V segments, including TRBV6-2 and TRBV6-3, those segments were excluded. Presence/absence analyses assumed roughly uniform sequencing depth across donors, an assumption that may not hold. In a later analysis, most CMV-associated TCR beta chains were found to appear HLA-restricted, with HLA associations seemingly driven largely by CMV exposure. For the cohort, immune exposure information was limited to CMV serostatus. The classifier was reported to diagnose cytomegalovirus status with high specificity and sensitivity in both the original cohort and the validation cohort. In a later genetic analysis, fewer N-insertions in productive TCRs were reported among donors in an Asian-associated ancestry cluster than the roughly 700-donor mean. Linkage disequilibrium might explain the correlated functional status among segregating V segments, but an unknown experimental factor could not be excluded.

The cohort comprised around 690 healthy bone marrow donors. All cohort members were sampled while nominally healthy, although unrecorded immune exposures were likely present. The donor tested CMV seronegative and was one of the 352 seronegative cohort members. Every donor gave a peripheral blood sample, and the peripheral blood mononuclear cells from that sample were used for TCR beta sequencing. The Qiagen DNeasy Blood Extraction Kit was used to extract genomic DNA from the blood cell samples. The library came from the immunoSEQ multiplex PCR assay. The multiplex PCR relied on a mix of 60 forward primers for TCR Vbeta segments and 13 reverse primers for TCR Jbeta segments. The CDR3 region of rearranged TCR beta genes was amplified from genomic DNA with a multiplex PCR assay. Amplified TCR beta libraries were sequenced as 87-base-pair reads on the Illumina HiSeq System. In the original analysis: Across the 600 to 700 repertoires, a later analysis counted tens of millions of unique TCR beta chains, around 11 million of which were shared by at least two donors. Raw reads were error-corrected and collapsed into unique sequences with a nearest-neighbor algorithm that merged closely related sequences to remove PCR and sequencing errors. V, D and J gene segments were assigned by aligning CDR3 sequences to IMGT reference sequences. For a sequence to be retained, a match of at least six nucleotides to both a V gene segment and a J gene segment was required. Rearrangements were classified as productive when the CDR3 lacked stop codons and remained in frame with V and J, and all other rearrangements were classified as non-productive. Following IMGT convention, CDR3 was defined as the stretch from the second conserved V-encoded cysteine up to the conserved J-encoded phenylalanine. Sequences without an unambiguous match to a single V gene segment were excluded from the earlier analysis of 587 of the donors. In an earlier analysis of several hundred of the donors, V segments were called functional above 56.7% productive rearrangements and were called segregating when the between-donor standard deviation exceeded 5%. A statistical classification framework was built for diagnosing cytomegalovirus status from the catalog of TCR beta chain sequences. In a later analysis, TCR nucleotide sequences were compared against IMGT/GENE-DB human TR gene sequences so that V and J genes could be assigned. Using the TCRdist pipeline, a later analysis assigned CDR3 sequences along with most-parsimonious VDJ recombination scenarios. In a later analysis, every TCR beta chain was defined by the combination of its CDR3 amino acid sequence and its V-gene family, and reads without a unique V-gene family were dropped. As a way to deal with suspected cross-contamination and a sequencing artifact, a later analysis dropped 592 nucleotide sequences that were highly shared and had low generation probability. For each public chain, a later analysis derived a clonal expansion index from normalized ranks of inferred template counts within each repertoire. In a later analysis, generation probabilities were computed using a VDJ recombination model fitted to out-of-frame rearrangements, and the results were checked against IGoR. A later analysis scored TCR-TCR, TCR-HLA and TCR-CMV co-occurrence with hypergeometric tests, applying a repertoire-size bias correction to TCR pairs. False discovery rates were estimated in a later analysis by permuting HLA or CMV assignments 20 times. A later analysis grouped co-occurring TCRs with DBSCAN, adding TCRdist sequence similarity when clustering within HLA-allele-positive subsets. Co-occurrence clustering excluded repertoires with fewer than 30,000 or more than 120,000 public chains, plus five with anomalous nucleotide sharing. TCRdb provides this immuneACCESS table in a form limited to in-frame rearrangements. Some clones are lacking; in checked studies, under half of them reflect an unresolved V gene, and why the rest are absent is not known. The DNA gave D and trimming, while V, J and clone size come from that table. This sample is represented by around 200,000 clones; almost 85% of them were singletons. More than 0.5% of the sample goes to the ten largest clones.

For this clone: Its antigen is still unknown. No much larger clonotype is one base removed from it; base qualities were not supplied.

Taken from the germline V gene (reference sequence), the CDR1 and CDR2 loops are MNHEY and SMNVEV. The junction shows trimming of 7 bases on V and 5 bases on J, and the gene matches do not reach 10 bases of it. Including the terminal cysteine and phenylalanine, the CDR3 comprises 14 residues. The kept DNA is CDR3 alone, 42 bases in frame from the first base. Sequencing used PBMCs. The source is a woman aged 40 to 50 in good health and CMV-seronegative. This chain joins TRBV27 to TRBJ2-7; 8 of the junction bases match TRBD1. The DNA sequence follows: TGTGCCAGCAAGTTTTCAGGGGGCGAGGACGAGCAGTACTTC. It is translated as CASKFSGGEDEQYF.